The 7 T cell receptor beta chains below come from one sample, sequenced in a study of T-cell reconstitution after alpha-beta-depleted transplantation in children. Unique molecular identifiers were built into the TCRbeta library. TCRdb used MiXCR to reprocess the PCR reads, holding one entry per CDR3 protein. The sample includes around 500,000 distinct CDR3 sequences, approximately 12% of them seen just once. This specimen consisted of PBMCs from the stem cell graft donor, obtained from the stem cell graft. These receptor sequences come from a human donor who donated a stem cell graft to a child with combined immunodeficiency.

This clonotype has more than one count but fewer than ten. The rearrangement links TRBV5-1 to TRBJ1-1; D might be TRBD1 (5 bases). This CDR3 has 15 amino acids. Per the germline V gene, CDR1 is SGHRS and CDR2 is YFSETQ. Trimming left V 0 bases short and J 3 bases short, with 12 bases between. The CDR3 region is CASSLEVQGDTEAFF. CDR3 coding DNA: TGCGCCAGCAGCTTGGAAGTCCAGGGCGACACTGAAGCTTTCTTT.

This clonotype was detected only a few times. The rearrangement joins TRBV12-3 or TRBV12-4 to TRBJ2-7; D not resolved. V lost 0 bases and J lost 6, with 15 bases in between. This CDR3 is built from 15 residues. DNA for the CDR3: TGTGCCAGCAGTTTAGCCTTGGAGTGTTTCGGCGAGCAGTACTTC. Translating it yields CASSLALECFGEQYF.

This clonotype was counted a few times. CDR3 sequence reads: CASSLEVGSGDYEQYF. The CDR3 DNA reads as TGTGCCAGCAGCTTAGAAGTCGGGTCCGGGGACTACGAGCAGTACTTC. The gene calls are TRBV7-6 and TRBJ2-7, with a weak D call TRBD2 (5 bases). This CDR3 spans 16 amino acids. Germline V lookup: CDR1 SGHVS, CDR2 FNYEAQ. V lost 1 base, J lost 3 bases, and 16 bases lay in between.

The table lists this clonotype with a few counts. This sequence joins TRBV12-3 or TRBV12-4 and TRBJ1-2; TRBD1 matches 7 bases. With 2 bases clipped from V and 3 bases from J, the junction kept 3 bases outside the gene matches. The CDR3 has 14 amino acids. CDR3 sequence reads: CASSLSGTDYGYTF. The CDR3 DNA reads TGTGCCAGCAGTTTATCTGGGACAGACTATGGCTACACCTTC.

This clonotype was seen at least ten times. J is TRBJ2-3 and V is TRBV29-1; D possibly uses TRBD1 or TRBD2 (5 bases each). The CDR3 consists of 13 residues. Germline V gene lookup returns CDR1 SQVTM and CDR2 ANQGSEA. The V gene lost 3 bases and the J gene lost 2 bases, with 9 bases spanning the gap. The CDR3 DNA reads TGCAGCGTTGAGGGACGGACCACAGATACGCAGTATTTT. Its protein is CSVEGRTTDTQYF.

The genes are TRBV7-2 and TRBJ2-3; D perhaps matches TRBD1 (6 bases). The CDR3 is 14 amino acids. Per the germline V gene, CDR1 is SGHTA and CDR2 is FQGNSA. The V gene lost 8 bases and the J gene lost 2 bases, with 14 bases spanning the gap. The CDR3 sequence is CASGETGDTDTQYF. The CDR3 DNA is TGTGCCAGCGGCGAGACAGGAGACACAGATACGCAGTATTTT.

The V and J genes are TRBV19 and TRBJ2-7; 8 nucleotides align to TRBD1. The CDR3 runs to 14 residues. Germline lookup yields CDR1 LNHDA and CDR2 SQIVND (reference sequence). With V trimmed by 5 bases and J by 5 bases, 8 bases remained unmatched. The CDR3 loop is CASSSRDRRHEQYF. The CDR3 region has the DNA TGTGCCAGTAGTTCCCGGGACAGGAGGCACGAGCAGTACTTC. Together with reference TRBV19 and TRBJ2-7, the CDR3 gives the full variable domain: DGGITQSPKYLFRKEGQNVTLSCEQNLNHDAMYWYRQDPGQGLRLIYYSQIVNDFQKGDIAEGYSVSREKKESFPLTVTSAQKNPTAFYLCASSSRDRRHEQYFGPGTRLTVT.